Each of the 4 T cell receptor beta chains below was sequenced from the same sample in a study of T cells in women clearing cervical HPV infection. Repertoires were generated with immunoSEQ multiplex PCR, while TCRdb's copy carries only in-frame clones and drops some. The table lists under 45,000 clones. Sample: blood buffy coat. The receptors derive from a woman aged 18 to 75 with a cervical HPV16 infection that either progressed to CIN3+ or cleared (not recorded which).

Remarks on this clone: The read is 3 residues too short to cover the CDR3 end, so that end is filled in from the germline J gene. The J gene is TRBJ1-4, the V gene TRBV7-2, with D possibly TRBD1 on 6 matching bases. There are 15 residues in the CDR3. Germline V CDR1 and CDR2: SGHTA, FQGNSA. Between the trimmed V and J ends, which lost 5 bases and 7 bases, there was a span of 17 bases. Partial CDR3 DNA: TGTGCCAGCAGCCTAATGAGGGGGGGTGGTGAAAAA. Its protein product is CASSLMRGGGEK. In full, the CDR3 is CASSLMRGGGEKLFF.

As regards this clone: The read ends 3 residues shy of where the CDR3 ends; the end is completed using the germline J gene. The J gene is TRBJ2-3, the V gene TRBV6-1; 9 nucleotides align to TRBD1. The V gene's germline CDR1 is MNHNS and CDR2 SASEGT. CDR3 size: 13 residues. The part of the CDR3 DNA that was read is TGTGCCAGCAGTGATCGGAGGACAGGGGCG. Residues: CASSDRRTGA. The full CDR3 sequence reads CASSDRRTGAQYF.

Note on this clone: From the germline J gene comes the end of the CDR3, since the read stops 3 residues before it. The rearrangement links TRBV5-1 to TRBJ2-1; D not resolved. Germline V gene sequence: CDR1 SGHRS, CDR2 YFSETQ. The length of the CDR3 is 16 residues. V dropped 6 bases and J dropped 2 bases, with 18 bases sitting between them. CDR3 region: CASIIPAGNPYNEQFF. Incomplete CDR3 DNA: TGCGCCAGCATCATACCCGCAGGAAACCCCTACAATGAG.

On this clone: The read terminates 3 residues before the CDR3 end, so the remaining end is supplied by the germline J gene. V gene TRBV18 combines with J gene TRBJ2-3, with TRBD2 matching 7 bases. Losses at the gene ends were 3 bases for V and 0 bases for J; bases not matched to a gene: 6. The CDR3 loop spans 16 amino acids. The germline V gene has CDR1 KGHSH and CDR2 LQKENI. The DNA read from the CDR3 is TGTGCCAGCTCACCGGCTCTAGCGGCCAGCACAGATACG. Its protein product is CASSPALAASTDT. The whole CDR3 protein reads CASSPALAASTDTQYF.